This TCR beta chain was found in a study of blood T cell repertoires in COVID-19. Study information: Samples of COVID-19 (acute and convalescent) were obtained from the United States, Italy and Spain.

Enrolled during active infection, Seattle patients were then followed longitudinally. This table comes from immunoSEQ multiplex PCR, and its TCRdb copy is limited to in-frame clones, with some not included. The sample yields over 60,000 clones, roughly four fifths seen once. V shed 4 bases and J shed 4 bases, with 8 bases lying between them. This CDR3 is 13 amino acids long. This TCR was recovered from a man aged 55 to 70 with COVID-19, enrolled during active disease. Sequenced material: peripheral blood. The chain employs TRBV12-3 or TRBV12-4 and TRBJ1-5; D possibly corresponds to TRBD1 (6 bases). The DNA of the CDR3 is TGTGCCAGCAGTTACAGGGTTAATCAGCCCCAGCATTTT. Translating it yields CASSYRVNQPQHF.